These 32 T cell receptor beta chains share one sample of origin, sequenced in a study of blood T cell repertoires in COVID-19. The method was immunoSEQ multiplex PCR; TCRdb's version includes in-frame clones alone and lacks a portion of them. This sample has some 300,000 clones, with 65% to 90% found just once. The sequencing sample was made of PBMCs or T cells enriched from blood (not recorded which). The source is a man aged 30 to 45 who had recovered from COVID-19.

The chain is built from TRBV18 and TRBJ2-5; 7 bases align to TRBD1. V gave up 6 bases and J gave up 9 bases; unmatched junction bases: 13. The CDR3 loop spans 14 amino acids. The germline CDR1 and CDR2 sequences are KGHSH and LQKENI. The CDR3 nucleotides read TGTGCCAGCTCGGGCGACAGGGCCCAAGCGCCCCAGTACTTC. It translates to CASSGDRAQAPQYF.

This clone was found a few times. The chain links TRBV19 to TRBJ2-5; D is possibly TRBD1 (6 bases). Trimming cost V 6 bases and J 5 bases, with 22 bases left between them. The germline gives CDR1 LNHDA, CDR2 SQIVND (reference sequence). The CDR3 is 16 residues long. This chain's CDR3 is CASRDRGTGSLETQYF. CDR3 sequence (DNA): TGTGCCAGTAGGGACCGGGGCACAGGGAGTTTGGAGACCCAGTACTTC.

The chain uses TRBV7-9 and TRBJ1-4, with 10 nucleotides matching TRBD1. This CDR3 region has 17 residues. CDR1 and CDR2 (germline): SEHNR, FQNEAQ (reference sequence). V shed 5 bases and J 0 bases; nucleotides not matched to a gene: 6. Here the CDR3 reads CASSLLGQGATNEKLFF. The CDR3 DNA reads TGTGCCAGCAGCCTACTAGGACAGGGGGCAACTAATGAAAAACTGTTTTTT. Variable domain in full (rest from reference TRBV7-9 and TRBJ1-4): DTGVSQNPRHKITKRGQNVTFRCDPISEHNRLYWYRQTLGQGPEFLTYFQNEAQLEKSRLLSDRFSAERPKGSFSTLEIQRTEQGDSAMYLCASSLLGQGATNEKLFFGSGTQLSVL.

As concerns this clone: This sample includes further DNA sequences coding for the same CDR3. This chain uses TRBV6-5 with TRBJ2-7, with D perhaps TRBD1 (5 bases). The CDR3 is 14 amino acids. V was clipped by 0 bases and J by 2 bases, with 8 bases between them. Germline V CDR1 and CDR2: MNHEY, SVGAGI. For the CDR3, the DNA is TGTGCCAGCAGTTACTCGCAGGGAACCTACGAGCAGTACTTC. As protein: CASSYSQGTYEQYF.

This chain uses TRBV5-1 with TRBJ1-6; 9 nucleotides agree with TRBD1. The CDR3 consists of 14 residues. Germline V gene data show CDR1 as SGHRS and CDR2 as YFSETQ. Unmatched junction bases numbered 3, after V lost 4 bases and J lost 7 bases. The CDR3 loop reads CASSRDRVNSPLHF. CDR3 DNA sequence: TGCGCCAGCAGCAGGGACAGGGTCAATTCACCCCTCCACTTT.

The J gene is TRBJ2-4, the V gene TRBV11-2; TRBD2 aligns across 7 bases. Per germline, CDR1 SGHAT and CDR2 FQNNGV. V was clipped by 1 base and J by 9 bases; unmatched bases: 9. There are 15 residues in the CDR3. CDR3 sequence: CASSLVVGGPAIQYF. The CDR3 bases are TGTGCCAGCAGCTTAGTCGTGGGAGGGCCCGCCATTCAGTACTTC.

The genes are TRBV3-1 (or the pseudogene TRBV3-2) and TRBJ2-5, with 11 bases matching TRBD2. Germline CDR1 LGHDT, CDR2 YNNKEL (reference sequence). The CDR3 covers 18 residues. With V trimmed by 0 bases and J by 0 bases, 6 bases remained unmatched. The CDR3 loop reads CASSQDRASGGHQETQYF. CDR3 bases: TGTGCCAGCAGCCAAGATAGGGCTAGCGGGGGGCACCAAGAGACCCAGTACTTC.

Only one count was recorded for this clone. The V call is TRBV27, the J call TRBJ1-5; D is ambiguous. Germline CDR1 and CDR2: MNHEY and SMNVEV (reference sequence). CDR3 length: 12 amino acids. V lost 6 bases and J lost 2, with 5 bases in between. The CDR3 DNA follows: TGTGCCAGCAGGAGCGGCAATCAGCCCCAGCATTTT. It yields the protein CASRSGNQPQHF.

The chain employs TRBV6-5 and TRBJ1-1, with 9 positions matching TRBD1. Germline assignment: CDR1 MNHEY and CDR2 SVGAGI. The V gene end was trimmed by 6 bases and the J gene end by 5 bases; junction bases not matched to a gene: 7. This CDR3 has 14 residues. The CDR3 nucleotides are TGTGCCAGCAGCAAGGGACAGGGAGGAACTGAAGCTTTCTTT. It yields the protein CASSKGQGGTEAFF.

This clone showed up many times. The chain combines TRBV4-2 with TRBJ2-2, with D possibly being TRBD1 (8 bases). V was cut by 0 bases and J by 5 bases, with 10 bases left in between. Germline CDR1 LGHNA, CDR2 YNFKEQ. This CDR3 has 15 residues. CDR3: CASSQEQGGTGELFF. The CDR3 bases are TGTGCCAGCAGCCAAGAACAGGGGGGGACCGGGGAGCTGTTTTTT.

This chain uses TRBV12-3 or TRBV12-4 with TRBJ1-4; D unclear. CDR3 length: 12 amino acids. V lost 6 bases to trimming and J lost 8 bases, with 10 bases between them. The CDR3 loop reads CASRSNREKLFF. The CDR3 DNA reads as TGTGCCAGCAGGTCTAATCGGGAAAAACTGTTTTTT.

The genes are TRBV4-2 and TRBJ1-4, with 11 bases lining up with TRBD1. CDR1 is LGHNA, CDR2 YNFKEQ, per germline. The CDR3 runs 16 residues. The V segment lost 0 bases and the J segment 8 bases; nucleotides outside the gene matches: 5. The DNA of the CDR3 is TGTGCCAGCAGCCAAGAACGGACAGGGGGCTTAGAAAAACTGTTTTTT. As protein: CASSQERTGGLEKLFF.

The chain couples TRBV30 to TRBJ1-1; unclear D gene. The CDR3 is made up of 12 amino acids. Germline V gene sequence: CDR1 GTSNPN, CDR2 SVGIG (reference sequence). With 4 bases removed from V and 5 bases from J, the gap between germline ends came to 11 bases. In DNA, the CDR3 is TGTGCCTGGATCGGGAGGTGGACTGAAGCTTTCTTT. It codes for CAWIGRWTEAFF. Full variable domain (remainder filled in from reference TRBV30 and TRBJ1-1): SQTIHQWPATLVQPVGSPLSLECTVEGTSNPNLYWYRQAAGRGLQLLFYSVGIGQISSEVPQNLSASRPQDRQFILSSKKLLLSDSGFYLCAWIGRWTEAFFGQGTRLTVV.

The chain uses TRBV29-1 and TRBJ2-7; a weak D match, TRBD2 (5 bases). Deletions cut 4 bases from V and 6 bases from J, with 10 bases between. The CDR3 has 11 residues. Germline CDR1 reads SQVTM; CDR2 reads ANQGSEA. DNA for the CDR3: TGCAGCGTTGTAAGAGGGCCCGAGCAGTACTTC. Translated: CSVVRGPEQYF.

The V gene is TRBV7-6, the J gene TRBJ1-2, with D possibly TRBD1 on 6 matching bases. The CDR3 runs 16 residues. CDR1 and CDR2 (germline): SGHVS, FNYEAQ. V was clipped by 0 bases and J by 4 bases, with 15 bases between them. Written as DNA, the CDR3 is TGTGCCAGCAGCTTAGCGGGGCCGACAGGTTCCTATGGCTACACCTTC. This gives the protein CASSLAGPTGSYGYTF. Looking up the rest from reference TRBV7-6 and TRBJ1-2 gives the full variable domain: GAGVSQSPRYKVTKRGQDVALRCDPISGHVSLYWYRQALGQGPEFLTYFNYEAQQDKSGLPNDRFSAERPEGSISTLTIQRTEQRDSAMYRCASSLAGPTGSYGYTFGSGTRLTVV.

The chain has TRBV9 and TRBJ1-2; 7 bases agree with TRBD1. This CDR3 is built from 14 residues. The J segment lost 6 bases and the V segment lost 4 bases, leaving 9 bases of the junction unmatched. CDR1 is SGDLS and CDR2 is YYNGEE in the germline V gene. In DNA form, the CDR3 reads TGTGCCAGCAGCACGAGACAGGGAAAGGATGGCTACACCTTC. Protein: CASSTRQGKDGYTF.

The CDR3 region is CAREVVPPTGTGRSPLHF. For the CDR3, the DNA is TGTGCCAGAGAAGTCGTCCCTCCAACCGGGACAGGGAGGTCACCCCTCCACTTT. This chain links TRBV6-4 with TRBJ1-6, with 9 bases fitting TRBD1. The CDR3 loop spans 18 amino acids. The V gene end was trimmed by 9 bases and the J gene end by 10 bases; junction bases not matched to a gene: 22. Germline CDR1 is MRHNA and CDR2 is SNTAGT.

The CDR3 protein is CASSSGTEVNEQFF. The CDR3 DNA reads as TGTGCCAGTAGTAGCGGGACAGAGGTCAATGAGCAGTTCTTC. This chain joins TRBV19 and TRBJ2-1, with a tentative D call TRBD1 (7 bases). CDR3 length equals 14 residues. The germline CDR1 and CDR2 sequences are LNHDA and SQIVND (reference sequence). Trimming removed 4 bases from V and 6 bases from J, with 13 bases in between.

This clone was recorded once. The chain has TRBV4-1 and TRBJ1-1, with 9 bases aligning to TRBD1. Losses at the gene ends were 0 bases for V and 2 bases for J; bases not matched to a gene: 7. This CDR3 comprises 17 residues. Looked up from germline, CDR1 is MGHRA and CDR2 is YSYEKL. The CDR3 DNA reads TGCGCCAGCAGCCAAGACGGGACAGGGCGAGGAAACACTGAAGCTTTCTTT. It translates to CASSQDGTGRGNTEAFF.

The chain couples TRBV11-3 to TRBJ2-7; weak D call: TRBD2 (6 bases). Germline-derived CDR1 and CDR2 are SGHNT and YENEEA. Trimming took off 7 bases at V and 5 bases at J, with 15 bases between the two ends. There are 13 residues in the CDR3. The CDR3 DNA is TGTGCCAGCACCCACATGGAGGGTAACGAGCAGTACTTC. This sequence encodes CASTHMEGNEQYF.

The CDR3 loop is CASSQSRRAPRYEQYF. CDR3 nucleotides: TGCGCCAGCAGTCAATCGAGGAGGGCTCCCCGATACGAGCAGTACTTC. The J gene is TRBJ2-7, the V gene TRBV23-1, with a weak D call TRBD2 (6 bases). TRBV23-1 is known as an ORF, though its function is uncertain. The CDR3 length is 16 residues. Trimming shortened V by 0 bases and J by 4 bases, and 16 bases separated the two germline ends.

The table lists this clone with a few counts. This sequence joins TRBV2 and TRBJ2-6, with no clear D. Trimming stripped 7 bases from V and 0 bases from J, with 13 bases between. CDR3 length equals 16 residues. From germline, CDR1 is SNHLY and CDR2 FYNNEI. The CDR3 loop reads CASTTALRSGANVLTF. The CDR3 nucleotides read TGTGCCAGCACTACAGCCCTTCGCTCTGGGGCCAACGTCCTGACTTTC.

The chain has TRBV5-4 and TRBJ2-3, with D hard to call. V was shortened by 0 bases and J by 4 bases, with 6 bases between the two germline ends. Germline CDR1 is SGHNT and CDR2 is YYREEE (reference sequence). The CDR3 totals 13 residues. CDR3 sequence (DNA): TGTGCCAGCAGCTTGGGCCAGGCAGATACGCAGTATTTT. This sequence encodes CASSLGQADTQYF.

The chain links TRBV3-1 (or the pseudogene TRBV3-2) to TRBJ1-2; D gene uncertain. The V gene's germline CDR1 is LGHDT and CDR2 YNNKEL (reference sequence). The CDR3 is made up of 13 amino acids. The germline V and J ends were trimmed by 1 base and 7 bases, with 10 bases remaining between them. CDR3 sequence reads: CASSQGGYGGYTF. In DNA form, the CDR3 reads TGTGCCAGCAGCCAAGGAGGGTACGGTGGCTACACCTTC.

This rearrangement joins TRBV10-3 to TRBJ1-2, with D unresolved. V lost 3 bases, J lost 6 bases, and 23 bases lay in between. This CDR3 has 17 amino acids. Germline V gene sequence: CDR1 ENHRY, CDR2 SYGVKD. CDR3 DNA: TGTGCCATCAGTGAAAGGAGGATTGAAGAGGGTTCGGATGGCTACACCTTC. This codes for CAISERRIEEGSDGYTF.

The gene calls are TRBV3-1 (or the pseudogene TRBV3-2) and TRBJ2-3, with 12 positions matching TRBD2. The V gene's germline CDR1 is LGHDT and CDR2 YNNKEL (reference sequence). The CDR3 runs 21 residues. The junction had 24 bases not matched to a gene; V was cut back by 1 base and J by 10 bases. Here the CDR3 DNA reads TGTGCCAGCAGCCAAGTAGTTGGGGCTAGCGGGGGGGCCCCCCCCCAGGAGGCGCAGTATTTT. Protein product: CASSQVVGASGGAPPQEAQYF.

This sequence joins TRBV7-9 and TRBJ1-1; possibly TRBD1 for D (6 bases). The CDR3 spans 17 residues. V shed 4 bases and J shed 5 bases, with 23 bases lying between them. CDR1 and CDR2 from the germline V gene are SEHNR and FQNEAQ (reference sequence). The CDR3 sequence is CASSYPPQGLIRTEAFF. The CDR3 DNA sequence: TGTGCCAGCAGCTACCCCCCGCAGGGGCTGATAAGGACTGAAGCTTTCTTT.

This rearrangement joins TRBV24-1 to TRBJ2-7; 7 bases are a match to TRBD1. The CDR3 consists of 15 residues. The germline V gene has CDR1 KGHDR and CDR2 SFDVKD. The V and J ends lost 3 bases and 0 bases, in that order; junction bases with no gene match: 4. CDR3 in amino acids: CATSDPWTGSYEQYF. The CDR3 bases are TGTGCCACCAGTGATCCGTGGACAGGCTCCTACGAGCAGTACTTC.

The V call is TRBV5-1, the J call TRBJ2-5, with D possibly being TRBD2 (6 bases). The CDR3 sequence is 14 residues long. The germline gives CDR1 SGHRS, CDR2 YFSETQ. Trimming cost V 0 bases and J 0 bases, with 6 bases left between them. CDR3 sequence reads: CASSLASDQETQYF. CDR3 DNA sequence: TGCGCCAGCAGCTTGGCTAGCGACCAAGAGACCCAGTACTTC.

The rearrangement joins TRBV9 to TRBJ1-5, with D unclear. Germline CDR1 and CDR2: SGDLS and YYNGEE. V shed 4 bases and J shed 0 bases, with 8 bases lying between them. The CDR3 has 14 amino acids. The CDR3 region has the DNA TGTGCCAGCAGCATGGGCAGTAGCAATCAGCCCCAGCATTTT. Protein sequence: CASSMGSSNQPQHF.

The chain has TRBV2 and TRBJ2-4; 7 bases match TRBD1. The CDR3 extends over 12 amino acids. The germline gives CDR1 SNHLY, CDR2 FYNNEI. V was clipped by 6 bases and J by 13 bases; unmatched bases: 9. CDR3 in amino acids: CASRTDRGQQYF. The CDR3 DNA reads TGTGCCAGCAGAACCGATAGGGGACAGCAGTACTTC.

The chain employs TRBV6-5 and TRBJ2-5; 7 bases fit TRBD2. The trim removed 7 bases at V and 3 bases at J, leaving 8 bases unmatched. Germline V lookup: CDR1 MNHEY, CDR2 SVGAGI. The CDR3 contains 14 residues. CDR3 protein: CASTLRLAEETQYF. The CDR3 nucleotides are TGTGCCAGCACCCTACGCCTAGCGGAAGAGACCCAGTACTTC.